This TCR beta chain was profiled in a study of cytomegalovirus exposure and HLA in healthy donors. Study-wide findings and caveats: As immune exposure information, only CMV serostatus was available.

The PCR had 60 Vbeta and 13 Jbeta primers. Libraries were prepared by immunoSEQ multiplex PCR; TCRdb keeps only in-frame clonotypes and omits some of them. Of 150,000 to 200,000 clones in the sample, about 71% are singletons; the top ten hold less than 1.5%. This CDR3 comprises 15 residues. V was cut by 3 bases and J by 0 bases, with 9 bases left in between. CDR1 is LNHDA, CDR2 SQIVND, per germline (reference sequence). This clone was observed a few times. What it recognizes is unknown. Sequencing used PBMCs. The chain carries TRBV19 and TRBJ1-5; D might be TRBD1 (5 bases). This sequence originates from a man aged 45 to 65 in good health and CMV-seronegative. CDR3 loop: CASSIPGNSNQPQHF. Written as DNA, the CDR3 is TGTGCCAGTAGTATCCCAGGGAATAGCAATCAGCCCCAGCATTTT.